One and the same sample provided the 9 T cell receptor beta chains below, sequenced in a study of cytomegalovirus exposure and HLA in healthy donors. This PCR relied on a set of 60 Vbeta primers and 13 Jbeta primers. The table came from immunoSEQ multiplex PCR; TCRdb's copy has only in-frame clones and leaves some out. The data hold around 140,000 clones, with roughly 80% observed a single time. The sequenced sample was PBMCs. The receptors derive from a female donor in good health and CMV-seronegative.

The chain has TRBV10-2 and TRBJ1-1, with TRBD1 as a possible D gene (6 bases). The V end lost 6 bases, the J end lost 6 bases, and 20 bases lay between the germline ends. Germline V gene sequence: CDR1 WSHSY, CDR2 SAAADI. CDR3 size: 15 residues. The CDR3 region has the DNA TGCGCCAGCAGGGTCGGGGGGGCCGCGACCCCTGAAGCTTTCTTT. This gives the protein CASRVGGAATPEAFF.

The chain uses TRBV2 and TRBJ1-1; unclear D gene. The V gene lost 4 bases and the J gene lost 1 base, with 10 bases spanning the gap. The CDR3 length is 14 residues. Germline CDR1 and CDR2: SNHLY and FYNNEI. In DNA form, the CDR3 reads TGTGCCAGCAGTGTAGAGGGAAAGAACACTGAAGCTTTCTTT. This encodes CASSVEGKNTEAFF.

The rearrangement links TRBV5-1 to TRBJ1-1, with D perhaps matching TRBD1 (6 bases). Germline V gene lookup returns CDR1 SGHRS and CDR2 YFSETQ. This CDR3 has 15 amino acids. V dropped 2 bases and J dropped 6 bases, with 17 bases sitting between them. DNA for the CDR3: TGCGCCAGCAGCTTCGACAGGCCCGGGGCGTCTGAAGCTTTCTTT. Amino acids: CASSFDRPGASEAFF.

The CDR3, as DNA: TGCGGGACAGGGTCTGGCGAGCAGTACTTC. This encodes CGTGSGEQYF. The J gene is TRBJ2-5, the V gene TRBV20-1, with 9 bases that match TRBD1. The J call may be incorrect, as the DNA end agrees better with TRBJ2-7. Germline CDR1 is DFQATT and CDR2 is SNEGSKA (reference sequence). The CDR3 runs to 10 residues.

About this clone: The identical CDR3 is also encoded by other nucleotide sequences in the sample. The V gene is TRBV25-1, the J gene TRBJ2-5, with a weak D call TRBD2 (6 bases). The CDR3 has 13 amino acids. Germline V lookup: CDR1 MGHDK, CDR2 SYGVNS. The V end was cut by 3 bases, the J end by 5 bases, with 10 bases between. Here the CDR3 DNA reads TGTGCCAGCAGTGACCCCGGAGGGGAGACCCAGTACTTC. It codes for CASSDPGGETQYF.

This clone came up once. The J gene is TRBJ1-4, the V gene TRBV27, with unresolved D. The CDR3 loop spans 16 amino acids. The germline CDR1 and CDR2 sequences are MNHEY and SMNVEV (reference sequence). The ends were cut back, 3 bases at V and 7 bases at J, with 18 bases in the middle. The CDR3 sequence is CASSFARRGSGEKLFF. As DNA, the CDR3 is TGTGCCAGCAGTTTCGCCCGAAGAGGTTCGGGTGAAAAACTGTTTTTT.

The rearrangement uses TRBV2 and TRBJ2-1; 9 bases are shared with TRBD2. The CDR3 is 15 amino acids. Germline CDR1 is SNHLY and CDR2 is FYNNEI. Trimming at V came to 4 bases and at J to 5 bases, leaving 6 bases not matched to a gene. The CDR3 DNA reads as TGTGCCAGCAGTGCTAGGCGGGGGGGAAACAATGAGCAGTTCTTC. As protein: CASSARRGGNNEQFF.

The chain recombines TRBV7-2 with TRBJ2-5, with D possibly being TRBD2 (5 bases). Trimming shortened V by 3 bases and J by 5 bases, and 13 bases separated the two germline ends. CDR3 length: 14 residues. Per germline, CDR1 SGHTA and CDR2 FQGNSA. The CDR3 nucleotides are TGTGCCAGCAGCTTTAAGCGGCAGACGGAGACCCAGTACTTC. It encodes CASSFKRQTETQYF.

This clone occurred a few times. The chain joins TRBV13 to TRBJ1-4; D perhaps matches TRBD1 (5 bases). Trimming took off 1 base at V and 5 bases at J, with 11 bases between the two ends. This CDR3 spans 15 amino acids. Germline V lookup: CDR1 PRHDT, CDR2 FYEKMQ (reference sequence). The DNA of the CDR3 is TGTGCCAGCAGCTTAGTGCGACAGTTAAATGAAAAACTGTTTTTT. Translated: CASSLVRQLNEKLFF.